Shown below are 20 T cell receptor beta chains from a single sample sequenced in a study of beta chain features in type 1 diabetes. The sequenced template was cDNA made from the entire isolated RNA. Clones were read by immunoSEQ multiplex PCR, and TCRdb kept only the in-frame ones, dropping some. The table lists hundreds of thousands of clones, roughly 15% of them singletons. The specimen was naive CD4+ T cells from blood. The receptors were gathered from a man between 18 and 29 years old in good health.

The gene calls are TRBV11-1 and TRBJ2-1, with D perhaps TRBD1 or TRBD2 (5 bases each). The V end was cut by 3 bases, the J end by 5 bases, with 14 bases between. Germline V gene sequence: CDR1 SGHAT, CDR2 FQDESV (reference sequence). The CDR3 has 15 amino acids. The CDR3 nucleotides are TGTGCCAGCAGCTTGTCCGGGACGAAAAACAATGAGCAGTTCTTC. Encoded protein: CASSLSGTKNNEQFF.

The chain is built from TRBV7-3 and TRBJ2-2; D may be TRBD1 (7 bases). This CDR3 spans 16 amino acids. Germline assignment: CDR1 SGHTA and CDR2 FQGTGA. Trimming removed 4 bases at V and 1 base at J, with 13 bases between. This CDR3 reads CASSSNRGGNTGELFF. The CDR3 coding sequence is TGTGCCAGCAGCTCCAACAGGGGAGGGAACACCGGGGAGCTGTTTTTT. Based on the CDR3 plus reference TRBV7-3 and TRBJ2-2, the full variable domain is GAGVSQTPSNKVTEKGKYVELRCDPISGHTALYWYRQSLGQGPEFLIYFQGTGAADDSGLPNDRFFAVRPEGSVSTLKIQRTERGDSAVYLCASSSNRGGNTGELFFGEGSRLTVL.

The sample holds a few counts of this clone. The CDR3 protein is CAIRDLGGRGEAFF. CDR3 nucleotide sequence: TGTGCCATCAGGGATCTAGGGGGCAGAGGTGAAGCTTTCTTT. V gene TRBV10-3 combines with J gene TRBJ1-1; 7 bases fit TRBD1. This CDR3 is built from 14 residues. CDR1 and CDR2 from the germline V gene are ENHRY and SYGVKD. V gave up 6 bases and J gave up 7 bases; unmatched junction bases: 11.

This clone turned up a few times. V is TRBV18 and J is TRBJ2-1, with 13 bases aligning to TRBD2. Germline V gene sequence: CDR1 KGHSH, CDR2 LQKENI. The CDR3 loop spans 16 amino acids. J was trimmed by 9 bases and V by 0 bases; bases with no gene match: 5. The CDR3 region is CASSPPLLAGGTEQFF. CDR3 DNA sequence: TGTGCCAGCTCACCACCGCTACTAGCGGGGGGGACTGAGCAGTTCTTC.

This clone was seen only a few times. The same CDR3 also results from other DNA sequences found in this sample. V and J are TRBV18 and TRBJ2-4; 7 bases agree with TRBD2. Germline values: CDR1 KGHSH, CDR2 LQKENI. V lost 4 bases and J lost 0; bases outside the gene matches: 6. The CDR3 spans 16 residues. Written as DNA, the CDR3 is TGTGCCAGCTCACTCTCTAGCGGCCTAGCCAAAAACATTCAGTACTTC. It specifies CASSLSSGLAKNIQYF.

This clone has just a few counts. The rearrangement links TRBV9 to TRBJ2-1; TRBD2 is a possible D gene (6 bases). V gave up 3 bases and J gave up 1 base, with 11 bases separating them. In germline, CDR1 is SGDLS, CDR2 YYNGEE. This CDR3 spans 15 amino acids. The CDR3 region has the DNA TGTGCCAGCAGCGCGGAGGGAGGATCCTACAATGAGCAGTTCTTC. Its protein is CASSAEGGSYNEQFF.

The J gene is TRBJ1-2, the V gene TRBV11-1, with a tentative D call TRBD1 (6 bases). Deletions cut 5 bases from V and 4 bases from J, with 14 bases between. Germline V gives CDR1 SGHAT, CDR2 FQDESV (reference sequence). This CDR3 comprises 14 residues. The CDR3 loop is CASSPSGGLYGYTF. Here the CDR3 DNA reads TGTGCCAGCAGCCCGTCTGGGGGGCTCTATGGCTACACCTTC.

This clone was seen ten or more times. The J gene is TRBJ2-3, the V gene TRBV4-3; D is possibly TRBD1 (6 bases). With 6 bases removed from V and 4 bases from J, the gap between germline ends came to 8 bases. The CDR3 has 12 amino acids. Germline CDR1 and CDR2: LGHNA and YSLEER. The CDR3 region has the DNA TGCGCCAGCAGGGGGGCGTCAGATACGCAGTATTTT. It codes for CASRGASDTQYF.

The V gene is TRBV18, the J gene TRBJ1-5; D is uncertain. Trimming removed 4 bases from V and 0 bases from J, with 4 bases in between. The germline gives CDR1 KGHSH, CDR2 LQKENI. The CDR3 is 13 amino acids. The CDR3 nucleotides read TGTGCCAGCTCACAGAATAGCAATCAGCCCCAGCATTTT. This gives the protein CASSQNSNQPQHF.

V and J are TRBV29-1 and TRBJ1-1; D is uncertain. Per the germline V gene, CDR1 is SQVTM and CDR2 is ANQGSEA. Trimming took off 1 base at V and 3 bases at J, with 12 bases between the two ends. The CDR3 has 14 residues. CDR3 loop: CSVEGRLQDTEAFF. The CDR3 DNA reads as TGCAGCGTTGAAGGCCGCCTGCAGGACACTGAAGCTTTCTTT. The variable domain in full, with the rest retrieved from reference TRBV29-1 and TRBJ1-1, is SAVISQKPSRDICQRGTSLTIQCQVDSQVTMMFWYRQQPGQSLTLIATANQGSEATYESGFVIDKFPISRPNLTFSTLTVSNMSPEDSSIYLCSVEGRLQDTEAFFGQGTRLTVV.

This clone was seen only a few times. This chain links TRBV5-6 with TRBJ2-5, with a weak D call TRBD2 (5 bases). In germline, CDR1 is SGHDT, CDR2 YYEEEE. CDR3 length: 15 amino acids. Deletions cut 3 bases from V and 5 bases from J, with 17 bases between. Here the CDR3 reads CASSSLVLGGETQYF. As DNA, the CDR3 is TGTGCCAGCAGCTCCCTAGTCCTGGGCGGGGAGACCCAGTACTTC. Combining the CDR3 with reference TRBV5-6 and TRBJ2-5 gives the whole variable domain DAGVTQSPTHLIKTRGQQVTLRCSPKSGHDTVSWYQQALGQGPQFIFQYYEEEERQRGNFPDRFSGHQFPNYSSELNVNALLLGDSALYLCASSSLVLGGETQYFGPGTRLLVL.

This clone was seen a few times. The CDR3 loop reads CASSLASGHLSTDTQYF. In DNA form, the CDR3 reads TGTGCCAGCAGCTTGGCCTCGGGACACCTTAGCACAGATACGCAGTATTTT. V and J are TRBV5-4 and TRBJ2-3; a possible D gene is TRBD1 (6 bases). CDR1 and CDR2 from the germline V gene are SGHNT and YYREEE (reference sequence). V was cut by 0 bases and J by 0 bases, with 14 bases left in between. The CDR3 runs 17 residues.

This chain uses TRBV29-1 with TRBJ2-5; D is possibly TRBD2 (5 bases). The tail of the sequence fits TRBJ2-7 better, so the J call may be wrong. This CDR3 region has 12 residues. Germline assignment: CDR1 SQVTM and CDR2 ANQGSEA. In nucleotides, the CDR3 is TGCAGCGTTGCACGGGGTATCCACGAGCAGTACTTC. Its translation: CSVARGIHEQYF.

In its sample, this clone was seen a few times. The chain carries TRBV4-3 and TRBJ2-4; tentatively, D is TRBD1 or TRBD2 (7 bases each). CDR3 length: 17 residues. Germline lookup yields CDR1 LGHNA and CDR2 YSLEER. The V end lost 3 bases, the J end lost 0 bases, and 15 bases lay between the germline ends. For the CDR3, the DNA is TGCGCCAGCAGCCAGACAGGGAGGGGTTTAGCCAAAAACATTCAGTACTTC. The encoded protein is CASSQTGRGLAKNIQYF.

This clone was found many times. This chain connects TRBV2 to TRBJ2-4; maybe TRBD1 (5 bases). Deletions cut 0 bases from V and 11 bases from J, with 8 bases between. CDR3 length: 12 amino acids. Germline V gene sequence: CDR1 SNHLY, CDR2 FYNNEI. Written as DNA, the CDR3 is TGTGCCAGCAGTGAAGCGCAAGGGGTTCAGTACTTC. Translated, it gives CASSEAQGVQYF.

The chain carries TRBV7-2 and TRBJ1-2; 8 bases fit TRBD1. There are 14 residues in the CDR3. Germline-derived CDR1 and CDR2 are SGHTA and FQGNSA. Trimming removed 6 bases from V and 3 bases from J; junction bases left unmatched: 6. CDR3 sequence: CASSGQGRHYGYTF. The CDR3, as DNA: TGTGCCAGCAGTGGACAGGGTAGGCACTATGGCTACACCTTC.

The chain carries TRBV5-6 and TRBJ2-7, with D perhaps matching TRBD2 (6 bases). CDR1 is SGHDT and CDR2 is YYEEEE in the germline V gene. CDR3 size: 13 residues. V was clipped by 4 bases and J by 5 bases, with 13 bases between them. CDR3 coding DNA: TGTGCCAGCAGCCCCGGAGGGGTAAACGAGCAGTACTTC. It translates to CASSPGGVNEQYF.

This chain connects TRBV9 to TRBJ2-2, with 11 bases lining up with TRBD2. The J segment lost 4 bases and the V segment lost 3 bases, leaving 8 bases of the junction unmatched. The CDR3 runs to 17 residues. Germline CDR1 SGDLS, CDR2 YYNGEE. DNA for the CDR3: TGTGCCAGCAGCGCTGCGACTAGCGGGGTCCCCACCGGGGAGCTGTTTTTT. Its protein product is CASSAATSGVPTGELFF.

This sequence joins TRBV7-2 and TRBJ2-3; TRBD2 matches 11 bases. This CDR3 contains 16 residues. The germline V gene has CDR1 SGHTA and CDR2 FQGNSA. Trimming took 3 bases from V and 4 from J; bases not matched to a gene: 6. The CDR3 reads CASSFASGGSPDTQYF. In DNA form, the CDR3 reads TGTGCCAGCAGCTTCGCTAGCGGGGGGTCCCCAGATACGCAGTATTTT. Complete variable domain (other parts from reference TRBV7-2 and TRBJ2-3): GAGVSQSPSNKVTEKGKDVELRCDPISGHTALYWYRQSLGQGLEFLIYFQGNSAPDKSGLPSDRFSAERTGGSVSTLTIQRTQQEDSAVYLCASSFASGGSPDTQYFGPGTRLTVL.

This clone was picked up one time. The rearrangement joins TRBV9 to TRBJ2-7; D gene unclear. V gave up 0 bases and J gave up 6 bases, with 10 bases separating them. This CDR3 comprises 13 residues. Germline values: CDR1 SGDLS, CDR2 YYNGEE. The CDR3 sequence: CASSVANSGEQYF. The CDR3 DNA sequence: TGTGCCAGCAGCGTAGCCAATTCCGGCGAGCAGTACTTC.